This T cell receptor beta chain was obtained from a study of cytomegalovirus exposure and HLA in healthy donors. Libraries were prepared by immunoSEQ multiplex PCR; TCRdb keeps only in-frame clonotypes and omits some of them. This sample has 100,000 to 150,000 clones, with 80% to 90% found just once. CDR1 and CDR2 from the germline V gene are MDHEN and SYDVKM. The V end lost 3 bases, the J end lost 0 bases, and 12 bases lay between the germline ends. This CDR3 contains 16 residues. This clonotype originated in a woman aged 18-29 years in good health and CMV-seronegative. V gene TRBV28 combines with J gene TRBJ1-5; possible D gene TRBD1, 5 bases. Sequencing was carried out using PBMCs. The CDR3 region is CASSLTPDSSNQPQHF. The CDR3 region has the DNA TGTGCCAGCAGTTTGACCCCTGACAGTAGCAATCAGCCCCAGCATTTT.